A selection of T cell receptor beta chains follows, all from one sample in a study of Ad26.COV2.S vaccination and SARS-CoV-2 variants. This table comes from immunoSEQ multiplex PCR, and its TCRdb copy is limited to in-frame clones, with some not included. The profile shows 240,000 or so clones, 85% to 90% of them singletons. The input for sequencing was peripheral blood, taken in a trial of Ad26.COV2.S vaccine versus placebo. These receptors originate from a person aged 18-60 years who received the Ad26.COV2.S COVID-19 vaccine or a placebo. The CDR3 runs from the conserved cysteine through the conserved F or W. A D gene is named only where the DNA matches it firmly. Rows may omit the clone size; those that give it use once, few, many or a size class.

clone_size: -; j_call: TRBJ2-5; d_call: -; v_call: TRBV19; cdr3_aa: CATSSNLVGETQYF; cdr3_nt: TGTGCCACCAGCTCCAACTTGGTCGGCGAGACCCAGTACTTC
clone_size: -; j_call: TRBJ2-2; d_call: -; v_call: TRBV29-1; cdr3_aa: CSVRPNTGELFF; cdr3_nt: TGCAGCGTCCGTCCCAACACCGGGGAGCTGTTTTTT
clone_size: -; j_call: TRBJ2-3; d_call: -; v_call: TRBV19; cdr3_aa: CASSMGTDTQYF; cdr3_nt: TGTGCCAGTAGTATGGGCACAGATACGCAGTATTTT
clone_size: once; j_call: TRBJ2-3; d_call: TRBD2; v_call: TRBV15; cdr3_aa: CATSRGTSGPTDTQYF; cdr3_nt: TGTGCCACCAGCAGAGGGACTAGCGGGCCCACAGATACGCAGTATTTT
clone_size: -; j_call: TRBJ2-5; d_call: -; v_call: TRBV10-1; cdr3_aa: CASSESRTQETQYF; cdr3_nt: TGCGCCAGCAGTGAGTCTAGGACACAGGAGACCCAGTACTTC
clone_size: -; j_call: TRBJ2-3; d_call: TRBD1; v_call: TRBV3-1/TRBV3-2; cdr3_aa: CASSQGDRGTDTQYF; cdr3_nt: TGTGCCAGCAGCCAGGGGGACAGGGGCACAGATACGCAGTATTTT
clone_size: -; j_call: TRBJ2-1; d_call: TRBD2; v_call: TRBV10-3; cdr3_aa: CAISESTGTSVSEQFF; cdr3_nt: TGTGCCATCAGTGAGTCGACCGGGACTAGCGTTAGTGAGCAGTTCTTC
clone_size: -; j_call: TRBJ1-2; d_call: TRBD1; v_call: TRBV7-2; cdr3_aa: CASSLGQGPLYGYTF; cdr3_nt: TGTGCCAGCAGCCTCGGACAGGGGCCCCTTTATGGCTACACCTTC
clone_size: -; j_call: TRBJ2-7; d_call: TRBD1; v_call: TRBV3-1/TRBV3-2; cdr3_aa: CASSQVRGYEQYF; cdr3_nt: TGTGCCAGCAGCCAAGTCAGGGGGTACGAGCAGTACTTC
clone_size: -; j_call: TRBJ2-7; d_call: -; v_call: TRBV7-2; cdr3_aa: CASSLQGGVSEQYF; cdr3_nt: TGTGCCAGCAGCTTACAGGGTGGAGTCTCCGAGCAGTACTTC
clone_size: -; j_call: TRBJ1-4; d_call: TRBD1; v_call: TRBV4-1; cdr3_aa: CASSQEQGARTNEKLFF; cdr3_nt: TGCGCCAGCAGCCAGGAACAGGGGGCGCGTACTAATGAAAAACTGTTTTTT
clone_size: -; j_call: TRBJ1-1; d_call: -; v_call: TRBV5-4; cdr3_aa: CASIGRANTEAFF; cdr3_nt: TGTGCCAGCATAGGCAGGGCGAACACTGAAGCTTTCTTT
clone_size: -; j_call: TRBJ2-2; d_call: -; v_call: TRBV30; cdr3_aa: CAWSFLGGSGELFF; cdr3_nt: TGTGCCTGGAGTTTTCTTGGCGGGTCCGGGGAGCTGTTTTTT
clone_size: -; j_call: TRBJ1-5; d_call: TRBD1; v_call: TRBV6-5; cdr3_aa: CASSPTQTGSQPQHF; cdr3_nt: TGTGCCAGCAGTCCTACTCAGACAGGGAGCCAGCCCCAGCATTTT
clone_size: -; j_call: TRBJ2-5; d_call: -; v_call: TRBV7-2; cdr3_aa: CASSLSPAGQETQYF; cdr3_nt: TGTGCCAGCAGCTTATCACCCGCGGGGCAAGAGACCCAGTACTTC
clone_size: -; j_call: TRBJ2-1; d_call: TRBD2; v_call: TRBV29-1; cdr3_aa: CSVPEGIAGGFNEQFF; cdr3_nt: TGCAGCGTTCCCGAGGGAATAGCGGGAGGGTTCAATGAGCAGTTCTTC
clone_size: -; j_call: TRBJ2-7; d_call: -; v_call: TRBV2; cdr3_aa: CASSDYRDSGGYEQYF; cdr3_nt: TGTGCCAGCAGTGATTATCGGGACTCTGGGGGTTACGAGCAGTACTTC
clone_size: -; j_call: TRBJ1-6; d_call: -; v_call: TRBV4-1; cdr3_aa: CASSQIQGNNSPLHF; cdr3_nt: TGCGCCAGCAGCCAAATCCAGGGGAATAATTCACCCCTCCACTTT
clone_size: -; j_call: TRBJ1-2; d_call: TRBD1; v_call: TRBV6-5; cdr3_aa: CASSYGQGAYGYTF; cdr3_nt: TGTGCCAGCAGTTACGGACAGGGGGCATATGGCTACACCTTC
clone_size: -; j_call: TRBJ2-5; d_call: TRBD1; v_call: TRBV6-5; cdr3_aa: CASRTGGVWETQYF; cdr3_nt: TGTGCCAGCAGGACAGGGGGCGTTTGGGAGACCCAGTACTTC
clone_size: -; j_call: TRBJ2-1; d_call: -; v_call: TRBV19; cdr3_aa: CASSMGYYEQFF; cdr3_nt: TGTGCCAGTAGTATGGGGTACTATGAGCAGTTCTTC
clone_size: -; j_call: TRBJ1-2; d_call: -; v_call: TRBV18; cdr3_aa: CASSPTDKPELGAGYTF; cdr3_nt: TGTGCCAGCTCACCAACGGACAAGCCGGAGCTTGGGGCTGGCTACACCTTC
clone_size: -; j_call: TRBJ2-7; d_call: -; v_call: TRBV4-2; cdr3_aa: CASSQVGGGYEQYF; cdr3_nt: TGTGCCAGCAGCCAAGTCGGAGGGGGTTACGAGCAGTACTTC
clone_size: -; j_call: TRBJ1-1; d_call: -; v_call: TRBV6-5; cdr3_aa: CASRNYGEAFF; cdr3_nt: TGTGCCAGCAGGAACTATGGTGAAGCTTTCTTT
clone_size: -; j_call: TRBJ1-1; d_call: TRBD1; v_call: TRBV14; cdr3_aa: CASSQDYGQGEDTEAFF; cdr3_nt: TGTGCCAGCAGCCAAGACTACGGACAGGGGGAGGACACTGAAGCTTTCTTT
clone_size: -; j_call: TRBJ2-1; d_call: -; v_call: TRBV5-1; cdr3_aa: CASSLGLAYGSYNEQFF; cdr3_nt: TGCGCCAGCAGCTTGGGGCTAGCGTATGGCTCCTACAATGAGCAGTTCTTC
clone_size: -; j_call: TRBJ2-7; d_call: -; v_call: TRBV30; cdr3_aa: CAWSVETRYEQYF; cdr3_nt: TGTGCCTGGAGTGTGGAGACCCGCTACGAGCAGTACTTC
clone_size: -; j_call: TRBJ1-5; d_call: -; v_call: TRBV28; cdr3_aa: CASSLLQGPNQPQHF; cdr3_nt: TGTGCCAGCAGTTTACTTCAGGGACCCAATCAGCCCCAGCATTTT
clone_size: once; j_call: TRBJ1-3; d_call: -; v_call: TRBV9; cdr3_aa: CASSVGQFSGNTIYF; cdr3_nt: TGTGCCAGCAGCGTAGGCCAGTTCTCTGGAAACACCATATATTTT
clone_size: -; j_call: TRBJ2-3; d_call: TRBD1; v_call: TRBV10-3; cdr3_aa: CAISDRGRRDTQYF; cdr3_nt: TGTGCCATCAGTGACAGGGGGCGCAGAGATACGCAGTATTTT
clone_size: once; j_call: TRBJ1-2; d_call: -; v_call: TRBV24-1; cdr3_aa: CATSTDNYGYTF; cdr3_nt: TGTGCCACCAGTACGGACAACTATGGCTACACCTTC
clone_size: -; j_call: TRBJ2-1; d_call: TRBD2; v_call: TRBV6-5; cdr3_aa: CASSYSTGLNRNEQFF; cdr3_nt: TGTGCCAGCAGTTACTCGACGGGACTAAATAGAAATGAGCAGTTCTTC
clone_size: -; j_call: TRBJ2-3; d_call: -; v_call: TRBV6-2/TRBV6-3; cdr3_aa: CASSPFRGFSTDTQYF; cdr3_nt: TGTGCCAGCAGTCCCTTTCGGGGGTTTAGCACAGATACGCAGTATTTT
clone_size: -; j_call: TRBJ1-5; d_call: TRBD1; v_call: TRBV4-2; cdr3_aa: CASSQVDRDNQPQHF; cdr3_nt: TGTGCCAGCAGCCAGGTAGACAGGGACAATCAGCCCCAGCATTTT
clone_size: once; j_call: TRBJ1-5; d_call: -; v_call: TRBV18; cdr3_aa: CASSPPGAGVQQPQHF; cdr3_nt: TGTGCCAGCTCACCACCAGGGGCAGGGGTCCAACAGCCCCAGCATTTT
clone_size: once; j_call: TRBJ2-1; d_call: TRBD1; v_call: TRBV28; cdr3_aa: CASSGQGYNEQFF; cdr3_nt: TGTGCCAGCAGTGGACAGGGGTACAATGAGCAGTTCTTC
clone_size: few; j_call: TRBJ2-7; d_call: TRBD2; v_call: TRBV9; cdr3_aa: CASSPTSGSSYEQYF; cdr3_nt: TGTGCCAGCAGCCCGACTAGCGGTAGCTCCTACGAGCAGTACTTC
clone_size: -; j_call: TRBJ1-1; d_call: TRBD1; v_call: TRBV4-3; cdr3_aa: CASSLQTGGGTEAFF; cdr3_nt: TGCGCCAGCAGCCTACAAACAGGGGGAGGCACTGAAGCTTTCTTT
clone_size: -; j_call: TRBJ1-2; d_call: -; v_call: TRBV3-1/TRBV3-2; cdr3_aa: CATRGPYGYTF; cdr3_nt: TGTGCCACCAGGGGTCCATATGGCTACACCTTC
clone_size: -; j_call: TRBJ2-7; d_call: -; v_call: TRBV27; cdr3_aa: CASSLGVDNSYEQYF; cdr3_nt: TGTGCCAGCAGTTTAGGGGTAGACAACTCCTACGAGCAGTACTTC
clone_size: -; j_call: TRBJ1-4; d_call: TRBD1; v_call: TRBV5-6; cdr3_aa: CASSLGQGTNEKLFF; cdr3_nt: TGTGCCAGCAGCTTGGGACAGGGAACTAATGAAAAACTGTTTTTT
clone_size: -; j_call: TRBJ2-3; d_call: TRBD2; v_call: TRBV7-6; cdr3_aa: CATRRVAGKGTDTQYF; cdr3_nt: TGTGCCACCCGTAGAGTAGCGGGAAAAGGCACAGATACGCAGTATTTT
clone_size: -; j_call: TRBJ1-5; d_call: -; v_call: TRBV19; cdr3_aa: CASSRTYNQPQHF; cdr3_nt: TGTGCCAGTAGCAGGACGTATAATCAGCCCCAGCATTTT
clone_size: -; j_call: TRBJ2-1; d_call: TRBD2; v_call: TRBV6-2/TRBV6-3; cdr3_aa: CASSLSAGGHNEQFF; cdr3_nt: TGTGCCAGCAGCCTCTCCGCGGGGGGGCACAATGAGCAGTTCTTC
clone_size: -; j_call: TRBJ1-1; d_call: TRBD1; v_call: TRBV7-8; cdr3_aa: CASSTGTANTEAFF; cdr3_nt: TGTGCCAGCAGCACCGGGACAGCGAACACTGAAGCTTTCTTT
clone_size: -; j_call: TRBJ1-2; d_call: TRBD1; v_call: TRBV28; cdr3_aa: CASSLTPGTGTNYGYTF; cdr3_nt: TGTGCCAGCAGCCTCACTCCCGGGACAGGGACTAACTATGGCTACACCTTC
clone_size: -; j_call: TRBJ2-7; d_call: TRBD1; v_call: TRBV7-8; cdr3_aa: CASSVARDRGPEQYF; cdr3_nt: TGTGCCAGCAGCGTAGCCCGGGACAGGGGACCGGAGCAGTACTTC
clone_size: -; j_call: TRBJ1-2; d_call: -; v_call: TRBV24-1; cdr3_aa: CATSDLHRARGYTF; cdr3_nt: TGTGCCACCAGTGATTTGCACAGGGCAAGAGGCTACACCTTC
clone_size: -; j_call: TRBJ2-5; d_call: TRBD1; v_call: TRBV11-3; cdr3_aa: CASSSRTGGIETQYF; cdr3_nt: TGTGCCAGCAGCTCTCGGACAGGGGGCATAGAGACCCAGTACTTC
clone_size: -; j_call: TRBJ1-1; d_call: -; v_call: TRBV28; cdr3_aa: CASSLSPLREAFF; cdr3_nt: TGTGCCAGCAGTTTATCGCCCCTAAGGGAAGCTTTCTTT